What follows are 6 T cell receptor beta chains derived from one specimen sequenced in a study of low-dose radiotherapy and immunotherapy resistance in tumors (dated by TCRdb to the early 2020s). Sequencer: Illumina MiniSeq. Superscript III and a set of TRAV- and TRBV-specific primers were used to synthesize first-strand cDNA, so that both TCRalpha and TCRbeta chains were covered. TCRs were amplified for 20 to 25 PCR cycles with Phusion, using a constant-region primer paired with the adapter attached to the V primers. Using fastp at Q25 and MiXCR, TCRdb reprocessed the public reads and kept productive beta chains. Rows with one shared CDR3 protein collapse into an entry with the most common genes and DNA. The sample table contains 80,000 to 95,000 distinct CDR3 sequences; only one count was recorded for under 9.5% of them. The ten largest clones capture roughly 1% of the sample. Read against the paper, the sample's time point label means: before trial treatment.

This specimen consisted of PBMCs, obtained before treatment. Source of these receptors: a male donor with prostate cancer.

This clonotype was counted at least ten times. V and J are TRBV28 and TRBJ2-7; 9 nucleotides match TRBD1. CDR3 size: 15 residues. The V segment lost 2 bases and the J segment 3 bases; nucleotides outside the gene matches: 5. Germline lookup yields CDR1 MDHEN and CDR2 SYDVKM. As DNA, the CDR3 is TGTGCCAGCAGTTTAAGTCGGACAGGGGTCTACGAGCAGTACTTC. As protein: CASSLSRTGVYEQYF. Filled out from reference TRBV28 and TRBJ2-7, the complete variable domain reads DVKVTQSSRYLVKRTGEKVFLECVQDMDHENMFWYRQDPGLGLRLIYFSYDVKMKEKGDIPEGYSVSREKKERFSLILESASTNQTSMYLCASSLSRTGVYEQYFGPGTRLTVT.

The sample holds many counts of this clonotype. The chain joins TRBV12-3 or TRBV12-4 to TRBJ2-7; TRBD1 might be the D (6 bases). V lost 3 bases and J lost 3, with 15 bases in between. The CDR3 runs 15 residues. This CDR3 is CASSFQAGVGYEQYF. DNA for the CDR3: TGTGCCAGCAGTTTTCAGGCAGGGGTCGGCTACGAGCAGTACTTC.

Comment on this clonotype: A far larger clone is one nucleotide away, so this likely arose from a read error. V is TRBV18 and J is TRBJ2-1; a possible D gene is TRBD2 (6 bases). The CDR3 totals 14 residues. Germline CDR1 KGHSH, CDR2 LQKENI. Trimming removed 4 bases from V and 10 bases from J, with 17 bases in between. CDR3: CASSRGDGPYEQFF. The DNA of the CDR3 is TGTGCCAGCTCACGGGGGGACGGCCCCTACGAGCAGTTCTTC.

This clonotype was seen repeatedly, ten times or more. The chain uses TRBV5-6 and TRBJ2-5; D possibly uses TRBD1 or TRBD2 (5 bases each). This CDR3 contains 13 residues. Per germline, CDR1 SGHDT and CDR2 YYEEEE. With 4 bases removed from V and 5 bases from J, the gap between germline ends came to 12 bases. CDR3 protein: CASSLQWGETQYF. The CDR3, as DNA: TGTGCCAGCAGCCTACAGTGGGGGGAGACCCAGTACTTC.

About this clonotype itself: With a far larger clone one base away, a read error is the likely cause. The chain joins TRBV4-1 to TRBJ2-3, with 7 bases identical to TRBD1. CDR3 length equals 16 residues. Germline CDR1 reads MGHRA; CDR2 reads YSYEKL. Written as DNA, the CDR3 is TGCGCCAGCAACCAAGTTGGGGCAGGGGGAGCAGATACGCAGTATTTT. Protein product: CASNQVGAGGADTQYF.

This clonotype occurred many times. The chain is built from TRBV4-2 and TRBJ2-3; TRBD2 agrees at 10 bases. Trimming removed 6 bases from V and 2 bases from J; junction bases left unmatched: 11. Germline CDR1 is LGHNA and CDR2 is YNFKEQ. This CDR3 is 17 amino acids long. CDR3 DNA: TGTGCCAGCAGTCAAATGGCACTAGCGGGAAACACAGATACGCAGTATTTT. Amino acids: CASSQMALAGNTDTQYF.